The source of this T cell receptor (beta chain) is a study of T cells in tumors after PD-1 blockade. Study context: Peripheral blood samples averaged about 33,000 unique clonotypes and about 110,000 templates.

Data came from immunoSEQ multiplex PCR; TCRdb stores just in-frame clones and leaves some out. The table shows roughly 48,000 clones, with about 84% occurring only once. With V trimmed by 0 bases and J by 0 bases, 9 bases remained unmatched. The CDR3 loop spans 17 amino acids. CDR1 is SGHRS, CDR2 YFSETQ, per germline. This sequence originates from a human donor with basal cell carcinoma. The specimen comprised PBMCs, sampled before anti-PD-1 treatment. The V and J genes are TRBV5-1 and TRBJ2-7, with TRBD2 matching over 7 bases. The CDR3: CASSLAALAVSSYEQYF. The CDR3 DNA reads as TGCGCCAGCAGCTTGGCAGCGCTAGCGGTAAGCTCCTACGAGCAGTACTTC.